The 19 T cell receptor beta chains below were found in one sample sequenced in a study of vaccination and CD4 T cells after COVID-19 (dated 2022 in TCRdb). Library preparation was by PCR. The listed sequencing device is Illumina iSeq 100. At the Johns Hopkins FTIC core, DNA from the cultured CD4+ T cells underwent TCR sequencing with the Oncomine TCR Beta short-read assay. TCRdb took the public reads, trimmed them with fastp at Q25, ran MiXCR for clone calling and kept in-frame beta chains. Each CDR3 protein gets just one entry, which takes the most common genes and DNA from the rows behind it. The sample records 5,000 or so distinct CDR3 sequences, 25% to 35% of which are singletons. The biggest ten clones account for roughly a third of the sample. Their specific antigens are unknown. The treatment or condition label for this specimen denotes: roughly 10-day PBMC culture with coronavirus spike peptide pools or control peptides (ViraFEST assay). CD4+ T cells from unexposed donors were collected before the COVID-19 pandemic (2011-2018).

The sequencing sample was made of CD4+ T cells from blood, cultured in vitro. The receptor set was obtained from a human donor in good health.

This clonotype has just a few counts. This chain links TRBV30 with TRBJ1-5; D may be TRBD1 (5 bases). V lost 5 bases and J lost 7, with 15 bases in between. This CDR3 has 13 residues. Germline loops: CDR1 GTSNPN, CDR2 SVGIG (reference sequence). The CDR3 DNA follows: TGTGCCTGGGGCAGCTCCGGGGGGCAGCCCCAGCATTTT. The encoded protein is CAWGSSGGQPQHF.

The chain joins TRBV7-3 to TRBJ2-3, with D possibly being TRBD1 or TRBD2 (6 bases each). The CDR3 is 13 amino acids. From germline, CDR1 is SGHTA and CDR2 FQGTGA. V lost 5 bases and J 12 bases, leaving 18 bases between the germline ends. The CDR3 spells CASSEGGWDNQYF. In DNA, the CDR3 is TGTGCCAGCAGCGAAGGGGGGTGGGACAATCAGTATTTT.

The chain combines TRBV5-8 with TRBJ1-2; D unresolved. V dropped 4 bases and J dropped 4 bases, with 17 bases sitting between them. Per the germline V gene, CDR1 is SGHTS and CDR2 is YDEGEE. The CDR3 is 15 amino acids. The CDR3: CASSLVGLGAYGYTF. CDR3 nucleotides: TGTGCCAGCAGCCTTGTAGGCCTGGGAGCCTATGGCTACACCTTC.

In its sample, this clonotype was seen a few times. The genes are TRBV19 and TRBJ1-5; no definite D call. V was pared by 0 bases and J by 1 base, with 7 bases between. This CDR3 has 15 residues. Germline V gene lookup returns CDR1 LNHDA and CDR2 SQIVND (reference sequence). CDR3 in DNA: TGTGCCAGTAGTATAGATCAGGCAAGCAATCAGCCCCAGCATTTT. It specifies CASSIDQASNQPQHF.

There are a few counts of this clonotype. This chain uses TRBV20-1 with TRBJ2-3; TRBD2 matches at 10 bases. From germline, CDR1 is DFQATT and CDR2 SNEGSKA (reference sequence). J was trimmed by 4 bases and V by 1 base; bases with no gene match: 8. The CDR3 length is 16 residues. The CDR3 DNA reads as TGCAGTGCTAGAGTACTCGGACTAGCGGTCGCAGATACGCAGTATTTT. This sequence encodes CSARVLGLAVADTQYF.

The V and J genes are TRBV3-1 and TRBJ1-2; D remains unclear. V was shortened by 4 bases and J by 9 bases, with 18 bases between the two germline ends. The CDR3 spans 14 residues. Germline V CDR1 and CDR2: LGHDT, YNNKEL (reference sequence). This CDR3 reads CASSLGPVYVSYTF. The CDR3 DNA sequence: TGTGCCAGCAGCCTCGGACCGGTCTATGTTAGCTACACCTTC.

CDR3 nucleotides: TGTGCCAGCAACACGGATAGCACCTATAATTCACCCCTCCACTTT. Protein: CASNTDSTYNSPLHF. The chain uses TRBV7-9 and TRBJ1-6; D is unresolved. Germline loops: CDR1 SEHNR, CDR2 FQNEAQ (reference sequence). CDR3 length: 15 residues. V was shortened by 7 bases and J by 2 bases, with 12 bases between the two germline ends.

This clonotype was seen a handful of times. The rearrangement joins TRBV19 to TRBJ1-2, with D possibly being TRBD1 (6 bases). CDR1 LNHDA and CDR2 SQIVND come from the germline V gene (reference sequence). The ends were cut back, 1 base at V and 9 bases at J, with 18 bases in the middle. The CDR3 consists of 15 residues. The CDR3 loop is CASSIAQTEDSRYTF. The CDR3 DNA sequence: TGTGCCAGTAGTATAGCCCAGACCGAGGACAGCCGCTACACCTTC.

This clonotype has only a few counts. The V call is TRBV7-6, the J call TRBJ2-6, with D perhaps matching TRBD1 (5 bases). Germline assignment: CDR1 SGHVS and CDR2 FNYEAQ. The V and J ends lost 5 bases and 4 bases respectively, with 9 bases between them. The CDR3 covers 14 residues. The CDR3: CASSPGHGANVLTF. The CDR3 nucleotides are TGTGCCAGCAGCCCCGGACACGGGGCCAACGTCCTGACTTTC.

A few counts support this clonotype. The chain couples TRBV5-8 to TRBJ2-5; D not resolved. This CDR3 has 14 amino acids. Germline CDR1 is SGHTS and CDR2 is YDEGEE. V shed 1 base and J shed 1 base, with 8 bases lying between them. The DNA for the CDR3 is TGTGCCAGCAGCTTGAGACAATCCCAAGAGACCCAGTACTTC. This sequence encodes CASSLRQSQETQYF.

The chain employs TRBV14 and TRBJ2-7, with 7 nucleotides matching TRBD1. CDR1 SGHDN and CDR2 FVKESK come from the germline V gene. The CDR3 spans 14 residues. Trimming cost V 5 bases and J 2 bases; bases outside gene matches: 6. Here the CDR3 DNA reads TGTGCCAGCAGCACCCGGACAGGAACCTACGAGCAGTACTTC. This sequence encodes CASSTRTGTYEQYF.

This clonotype is judged medium-sized. This chain uses TRBV20-1 with TRBJ1-6; no clear D. The CDR3 is 15 amino acids. Trimming cost V 3 bases and J 3 bases, with 12 bases left between them. The V gene's germline CDR1 is DFQATT and CDR2 SNEGSKA (reference sequence). CDR3 sequence: CSARMSGGYNSPLHF. CDR3 DNA: TGCAGTGCTAGGATGTCGGGTGGCTATAATTCACCCCTCCACTTT.

This clonotype showed up just a few times. The chain uses TRBV2 and TRBJ2-1; D not resolved. The CDR3 is 14 amino acids. Germline V gives CDR1 SNHLY, CDR2 FYNNEI. V lost 9 bases and J 7 bases, leaving 19 bases between the germline ends. In nucleotides, the CDR3 is TGTGCCAGATCCTGGATAGGCGGTACGAATGAGCAGTTCTTC. This translates into CARSWIGGTNEQFF.

This clonotype is judged medium-sized. This chain uses TRBV6-5 with TRBJ2-7, with 7 bases lining up with TRBD1. CDR3 length: 17 amino acids. CDR1 and CDR2 from the germline V gene are MNHEY and SVGAGI. Losses at the gene ends were 4 bases for V and 0 bases for J; bases not matched to a gene: 12. The CDR3 DNA is TGTGCCAGCAGTTCCAATCCGGGACAGCTGAGCTCCTACGAGCAGTACTTC. Its translation is CASSSNPGQLSSYEQYF.

This clonotype turned up a few times. The V and J genes are TRBV6-2 or TRBV6-3 and TRBJ1-5, with 10 bases identical to TRBD1. From germline, CDR1 is MNHEY and CDR2 SVGEGT. The CDR3 loop spans 14 amino acids. J lost 2 bases, V lost 5 bases, and 0 bases had no gene match. CDR3 sequence (DNA): TGTGCCAGCAGTGGGACAGGGGGCAATCAGCCCCAGCATTTT. This translates into CASSGTGGNQPQHF.

V and J are TRBV7-6 and TRBJ1-5; 11 bases agree with TRBD1. V trimming: 8 bases; J trimming: 10 bases; junction bases outside the gene matches: 4. This CDR3 region has 12 residues. In germline, CDR1 is SGHVS, CDR2 FNYEAQ. Here the CDR3 reads CASSGQGGPQHF. The DNA for the CDR3 is TGTGCCAGCTCGGGACAGGGGGGACCCCAGCATTTT.

The J gene is TRBJ2-3, the V gene TRBV6-2 or TRBV6-3; tentative D call: TRBD2 (6 bases). V was cut by 7 bases and J by 0 bases, with 14 bases left in between. CDR3 length: 15 amino acids. Germline loops: CDR1 MNHEY, CDR2 SVGEGT. The CDR3 protein is CASTPRAGSTDTQYF. The CDR3, as DNA: TGTGCCAGCACCCCGAGGGCGGGGAGCACAGATACGCAGTATTTT.

The rearrangement joins TRBV6-1 to TRBJ1-1; possibly TRBD1 for D (6 bases). Trimming pared 3 bases from V and 6 bases from J, leaving 11 bases between. CDR3 length: 13 residues. The germline CDR1 and CDR2 sequences are MNHNS and SASEGT. This chain's CDR3 is CASSEVGGPEAFF. As DNA, the CDR3 is TGTGCCAGCAGTGAGGTTGGGGGGCCTGAAGCTTTCTTT.

This clonotype was found a few times. J is TRBJ1-5 and V is TRBV19; a possible D gene is TRBD1 (6 bases). Germline CDR1 is LNHDA and CDR2 is SQIVND (reference sequence). This CDR3 region has 13 residues. CDR3 protein: CAASGARAQPQHF. The CDR3 region has the DNA TGTGCAGCGTCAGGGGCAAGGGCTCAGCCCCAGCATTTT.